This TCR beta chain was profiled in a study of cytomegalovirus exposure and HLA in healthy donors. PCR employed 60 Vbeta and 13 Jbeta primers. TCRdb keeps only in-frame clones here, not all; method: immunoSEQ multiplex PCR. The sample holds nearly 110,000 clones, approximately 71% seen once. The origin of this receptor is a man aged 35 to 55 in good health and CMV-seronegative. Sequenced sample: PBMCs.

The CDR3 spells CASRADRAPYEQYF. Here the CDR3 DNA reads TGTGCCAGCAGGGCGGACAGGGCCCCCTACGAGCAGTACTTC. The rearrangement links TRBV25-1 to TRBJ2-5; TRBD1 matches at 8 bases. The J call may be in error: the DNA end matches TRBJ2-7 better. Per the germline V gene, CDR1 is MGHDK and CDR2 is SYGVNS. The length of the CDR3 is 14 residues.